This T cell receptor (beta chain) appears in the sequencing data of a study of blood T cell repertoires in COVID-19. Study in general: COVID-19 samples collected from the United States, Italy and Spain covered acute and convalescent phases.

Sequencing used immunoSEQ multiplex PCR; TCRdb keeps in-frame clones, though not all of them. The sample records roughly 65,000 clones, roughly 80% being singletons. The CDR3 totals 13 residues. The germline V gene has CDR1 MNHEY and CDR2 SVGAGI. V was trimmed by 7 bases and J by 4 bases, leaving 11 bases between them. V and J are TRBV6-5 and TRBJ2-1, with D tentatively TRBD1 (6 bases). The sample consisted of peripheral blood. The sequence derives from a human donor in a cohort sampled during active COVID-19. In nucleotides, the CDR3 is TGTGCCAGCAAAACAGGGAGATACAATGAGCAGTTCTTC. Translating gives CASKTGRYNEQFF.